This T cell receptor (beta chain) emerged from a study of follicular helper T cells after annual influenza vaccination. Described time point: 2015-2016 season, pre-vaccination. Concerning this clone itself: Antigen: not known.

CDR3 length equals 21 residues. Study-wide findings and caveats: Day 7 ICOS+CD38+ clones later appeared mostly in ICOS-CD38- cTfh.

The protocol was immunoSEQ multiplex PCR, while the TCRdb copy is restricted to in-frame clones and leaves out a portion. The data show 9,500 to 15,000 clones, approximately 80% seen once. This chain connects TRBV21-1 to TRBJ2-1; the table's D call, TRBD2, was not checked against the DNA. TRBV21-1 is termed a pseudogene. The receptor was derived from an adult who received the influenza vaccine. The starting material was CXCR5+ CD38- circulating T follicular helper cells from blood, obtained on the day of influenza vaccination. Stated subset: circulating Tfh, non-naive CD4+CXCR5+PD-1+ (ICOS+CD38+ or ICOS-CD38-). The CDR3 DNA follows: TGTGCCAGCAGCAAAGACCGGGGTTCACTAGCGGGGGGGCGCCGCTACAATGAGCAGTTCTTC. Translation: CASSKDRGSLAGGRRYNEQFF.